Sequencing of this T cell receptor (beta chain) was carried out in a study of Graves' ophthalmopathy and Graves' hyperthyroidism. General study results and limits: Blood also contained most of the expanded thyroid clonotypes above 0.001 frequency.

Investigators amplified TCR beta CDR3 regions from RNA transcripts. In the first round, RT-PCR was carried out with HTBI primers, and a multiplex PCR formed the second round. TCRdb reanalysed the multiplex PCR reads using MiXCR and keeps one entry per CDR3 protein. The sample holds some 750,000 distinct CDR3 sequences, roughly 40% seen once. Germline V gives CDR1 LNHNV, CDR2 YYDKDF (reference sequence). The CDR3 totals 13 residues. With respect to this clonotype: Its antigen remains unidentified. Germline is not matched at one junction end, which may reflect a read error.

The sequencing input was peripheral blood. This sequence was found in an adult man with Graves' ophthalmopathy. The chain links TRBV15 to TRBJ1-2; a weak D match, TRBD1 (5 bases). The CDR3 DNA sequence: TGTGACACCAGCAGAGGGACTGCCTATGGCTACGCCTTC. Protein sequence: CDTSRGTAYGYAF.